This TCR beta chain was captured by sequencing in a study of shared clonotypes between healthy human individuals. The overall study: A couple of women and three men aged 18 to 49 served as donors.

The protocol was immunoSEQ multiplex PCR, while the TCRdb copy is restricted to in-frame clones and leaves out a portion. The sample lists about 1 million clones; about 75% were seen once. V dropped 6 bases and J dropped 6 bases, with 14 bases sitting between them. This CDR3 has 14 residues. The germline V gene encodes CDR1 LNHNV and CDR2 YYDKDF (reference sequence). This TCR was sampled from a young man in good health. V and J are TRBV15 and TRBJ2-2, with D tentatively TRBD2 (6 bases). Material: memory CD4+ T cells sorted from blood. Indicated subset: CD45RA-negative fraction. The CDR3 here is CATSSGRSPGELFF. The CDR3 DNA reads TGTGCCACCAGTAGCGGACGTTCTCCCGGGGAGCTGTTTTTT.